Shown below are 20 T cell receptor beta chains from a single sample sequenced in a study of preoperative IRX-2 immunotherapy in early breast cancer. The protocol was immunoSEQ multiplex PCR, while the TCRdb copy is restricted to in-frame clones and leaves out a portion. The data contain around 88,000 clones, roughly 85% of them singletons. The treatment was: preoperative locoregional IRX-2 cytokine immunotherapy. The sample here was tumor tissue, taken after IRX-2 immunotherapy. The receptors shown here come from a human donor with breast cancer.

This sequence joins TRBV30 and TRBJ2-7, with unresolved D. This CDR3 spans 11 amino acids. From germline, CDR1 is GTSNPN and CDR2 SVGIG (reference sequence). The ends were cut back, 1 base at V and 4 bases at J, with 5 bases in the middle. CDR3 sequence: CAWSGAYEQYF. The CDR3 coding sequence is TGTGCCTGGAGTGGGGCGTACGAGCAGTACTTC.

This sequence joins TRBV28 and TRBJ2-7, with 13 bases lining up with TRBD2. Unmatched junction bases numbered 8, after V lost 3 bases and J lost 0 bases. In germline, CDR1 is MDHEN, CDR2 SYDVKM. CDR3 length equals 18 residues. This CDR3 reads CASSFRLAGGFSSYEQYF. The CDR3 region has the DNA TGTGCCAGCAGTTTCCGACTAGCGGGGGGTTTTAGCTCCTACGAGCAGTACTTC.

This rearrangement joins TRBV6-7 to TRBJ1-6; 7 bases fit TRBD1. TRBV6-7 is an ORF for which the function is uncertain. The CDR3 is made up of 16 amino acids. V was pared by 7 bases and J by 7 bases, with 13 bases of the junction left unmatched. CDR3 coding DNA: TGTGCCAGCACCCTAACGTGGACAGGCCAGAATTCACCCCTCCACTTT. Amino acid sequence: CASTLTWTGQNSPLHF.

The chain carries TRBV5-1 and TRBJ2-5, with 10 bases lining up with TRBD2. Trimming removed 5 bases from V and 5 bases from J; junction bases left unmatched: 12. CDR1 is SGHRS, CDR2 YFSETQ, per germline. CDR3 size: 16 residues. In nucleotides, the CDR3 is TGCGCCAGCAGTTTAACGCTGCTAGCGGGGGTCGAGACCCAGTACTTC. It translates to CASSLTLLAGVETQYF.

This sequence joins TRBV1 and TRBJ1-4. TRBV1 is shown as a pseudogene. This CDR3 comprises 16 residues. The DNA of the CDR3 is TGCGCCAGCAGCCAAGAAGGGCGGTTCCCTAATGAAAAACTGTTTTTT. This gives the protein CASSQEGRFPNEKLFF.

The chain combines TRBV6-7 with TRBJ2-2; possibly TRBD2 for D (6 bases). TRBV6-7 is labeled an ORF, and its function is uncertain. V was shortened by 5 bases and J by 6 bases, with 16 bases between the two germline ends. The CDR3 has 15 amino acids. In DNA, the CDR3 is TGTGCCAGCAGTGAAGGGAGGAAACTGGCCGGGGAGCTGTTTTTT. Translation: CASSEGRKLAGELFF.

The V and J genes are TRBV28 and TRBJ1-1; D may be TRBD1 (6 bases). CDR1 is MDHEN, CDR2 SYDVKM, per germline. This CDR3 spans 14 amino acids. The germline V and J ends were trimmed by 3 bases and 6 bases, with 14 bases remaining between them. The CDR3 sequence is CASSLTGHQPEAFF. The DNA for the CDR3 is TGTGCCAGCAGTTTGACAGGCCATCAACCTGAAGCTTTCTTT.

The V call is TRBV29-1, the J call TRBJ1-1, with 7 bases matching TRBD1. V lost 5 bases and J lost 2; bases outside the gene matches: 5. Germline V gives CDR1 SQVTM, CDR2 ANQGSEA. This CDR3 has 13 residues. In DNA form, the CDR3 reads TGCAGCGTTAAACAGGGGAGAAACACTGAAGCTTTCTTT. Translating gives CSVKQGRNTEAFF. Filled out from reference TRBV29-1 and TRBJ1-1, the complete variable domain reads SAVISQKPSRDICQRGTSLTIQCQVDSQVTMMFWYRQQPGQSLTLIATANQGSEATYESGFVIDKFPISRPNLTFSTLTVSNMSPEDSSIYLCSVKQGRNTEAFFGQGTRLTVV.

The V call is TRBV5-1, the J call TRBJ2-3; D gene uncertain. Trimming left V 3 bases short and J 5 bases short, with 13 bases between. CDR1 and CDR2 from the germline V gene are SGHRS and YFSETQ. CDR3 length equals 14 residues. DNA of the CDR3: TGCGCCAGCAGCTCTGCTACCTACGAAGATACGCAGTATTTT. Translation gives CASSSATYEDTQYF.

The count of this clone is one. This chain uses TRBV6-8 with TRBJ2-7; 7 bases agree with TRBD1. The germline V gene encodes CDR1 MNHGY and CDR2 SAAAGT. Trimming took 7 bases from V and 3 from J; bases not matched to a gene: 6. The CDR3 is made up of 13 amino acids. The CDR3 here is CASTWTGVYEQYF. CDR3 sequence (DNA): TGTGCCAGCACTTGGACAGGCGTCTACGAGCAGTACTTC.

The rearrangement links TRBV6-8 to TRBJ2-7; TRBD2 matches 14 bases. The CDR3 sequence is 15 residues long. Germline V lookup: CDR1 MNHGY, CDR2 SAAAGT. Trimming took 10 bases from V and 4 from J; bases not matched to a gene: 9. The CDR3 DNA reads TGTGCCATCAGCTCGGGACTAGCGGGAGTGTACGAGCAGTACTTC. The encoded protein is CAISSGLAGVYEQYF.

The V gene is TRBV6-8, the J gene TRBJ2-5; D call uncertain. The CDR3 loop spans 12 amino acids. V gave up 5 bases and J gave up 5 bases, with 9 bases separating them. The germline V gene encodes CDR1 MNHGY and CDR2 SAAAGT. CDR3 DNA sequence: TGTGCCAGCAGTACACAAGGGGAGACCCAGTACTTC. Translated: CASSTQGETQYF.

The chain carries TRBV12-5 and TRBJ1-4; no definite D call. The CDR3 covers 15 residues. Germline V lookup: CDR1 LGHNT, CDR2 FRNRAP. V lost 4 bases to trimming and J lost 8 bases, with 17 bases between them. This CDR3 reads CASGSSGPRGEKLFF. CDR3 coding DNA: TGTGCTAGTGGTTCCTCCGGCCCCAGAGGGGAAAAACTGTTTTTT.

The chain combines TRBV6-9 with TRBJ1-3; D possibly corresponds to TRBD1 (6 bases). Germline CDR1 reads MNHGY; CDR2 reads SVAAGI. The V end lost 6 bases, the J end lost 0 bases, and 15 bases lay between the germline ends. CDR3 length: 16 residues. This CDR3 is CASSSGDIISGNTIYF. CDR3 coding DNA: TGTGCCAGCAGCTCAGGGGACATCATCTCTGGAAACACCATATATTTT.

The chain couples TRBV30 to TRBJ1-4, with D possibly TRBD1 on 5 matching bases. V was pared by 4 bases and J by 5 bases, with 11 bases between. In germline, CDR1 is GTSNPN, CDR2 SVGIG (reference sequence). The CDR3 consists of 13 residues. The CDR3 region has the DNA TGTGCCTGGAAAGGGACGAAGAATGAAAAACTGTTTTTT. This translates into CAWKGTKNEKLFF.

The chain employs TRBV7-1 and TRBJ1-6, with D maybe TRBD1 (6 bases). TRBV7-1 is classed as an ORF, of uncertain function. The CDR3 consists of 13 residues. V lost 7 bases to trimming and J lost 7 bases, with 11 bases between them. Written as DNA, the CDR3 is TGTGCCAGCAACAGGGAACTAAATTCACCCCTCCACTTT. Its protein product is CASNRELNSPLHF.

The chain has TRBV5-1 and TRBJ1-4; 7 bases fit TRBD1. The V segment lost 5 bases and the J segment 3 bases; nucleotides outside the gene matches: 4. This CDR3 is 14 amino acids long. Germline lookup yields CDR1 SGHRS and CDR2 YFSETQ. The CDR3 sequence is CASRAQGANEKLFF. In nucleotides, the CDR3 is TGCGCCAGCAGAGCGCAGGGGGCTAATGAAAAACTGTTTTTT.

The chain is built from TRBV6-9 and TRBJ2-7; 7 positions match TRBD1. The CDR3 loop spans 14 amino acids. The V gene's germline CDR1 is MNHGY and CDR2 SVAAGI. V lost 7 bases to trimming and J lost 2 bases; unmatched junction nucleotides: 8. CDR3 in amino acids: CASIRTGVTYEQYF. The CDR3 region has the DNA TGTGCCAGCATAAGGACAGGTGTTACCTACGAGCAGTACTTC.

The V gene is TRBV12-5, the J gene TRBJ1-5; TRBD1 might be the D (5 bases). This CDR3 has 14 amino acids. CDR1 is LGHNT, CDR2 FRNRAP, per germline. In DNA form, the CDR3 reads TGTGCCAGCGGCGACAGTTATAGCAATCAGCCCCAGCATTTT. Protein product: CASGDSYSNQPQHF.

The chain uses TRBV6-8 and TRBJ1-3, with D perhaps TRBD1 (5 bases). Trimming removed 5 bases from V and 6 bases from J, with 14 bases in between. The CDR3 spans 14 residues. Germline CDR1 MNHGY, CDR2 SAAAGT. The CDR3 DNA is TGTGCCAGCAGTACCCACGAAGGGGTAAACACCATATATTTT. As protein: CASSTHEGVNTIYF.